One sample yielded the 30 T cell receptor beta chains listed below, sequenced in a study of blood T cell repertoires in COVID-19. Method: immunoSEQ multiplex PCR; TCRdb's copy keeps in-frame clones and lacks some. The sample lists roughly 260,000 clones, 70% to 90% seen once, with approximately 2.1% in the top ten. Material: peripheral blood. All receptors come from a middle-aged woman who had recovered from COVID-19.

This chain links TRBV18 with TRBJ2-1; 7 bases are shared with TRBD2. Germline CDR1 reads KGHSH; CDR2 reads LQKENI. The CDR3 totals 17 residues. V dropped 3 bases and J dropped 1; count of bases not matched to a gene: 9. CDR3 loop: CASSPRPSGGSYNEQFF. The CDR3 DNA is TGTGCCAGCTCACCTCGGCCTAGCGGAGGATCCTACAATGAGCAGTTCTTC.

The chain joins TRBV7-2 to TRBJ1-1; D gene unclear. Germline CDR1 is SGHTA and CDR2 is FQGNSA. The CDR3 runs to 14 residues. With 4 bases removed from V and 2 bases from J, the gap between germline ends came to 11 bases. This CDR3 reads CASSSLGRNTEAFF. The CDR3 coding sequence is TGTGCCAGCAGCTCTTTAGGGAGAAACACTGAAGCTTTCTTT.

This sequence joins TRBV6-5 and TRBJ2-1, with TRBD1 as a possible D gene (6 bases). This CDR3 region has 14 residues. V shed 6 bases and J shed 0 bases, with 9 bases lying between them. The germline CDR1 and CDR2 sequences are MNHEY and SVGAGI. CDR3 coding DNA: TGTGCCAGCAGCCGAGGGGGCTCCTACAATGAGCAGTTCTTC. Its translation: CASSRGGSYNEQFF.

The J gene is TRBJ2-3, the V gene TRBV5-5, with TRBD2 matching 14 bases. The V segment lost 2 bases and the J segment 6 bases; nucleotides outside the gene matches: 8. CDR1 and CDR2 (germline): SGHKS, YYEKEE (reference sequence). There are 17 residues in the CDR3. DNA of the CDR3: TGTGCCAGCAGCTTACTGGGACTAGCGGGAGTGCAGGATACGCAGTATTTT. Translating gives CASSLLGLAGVQDTQYF.

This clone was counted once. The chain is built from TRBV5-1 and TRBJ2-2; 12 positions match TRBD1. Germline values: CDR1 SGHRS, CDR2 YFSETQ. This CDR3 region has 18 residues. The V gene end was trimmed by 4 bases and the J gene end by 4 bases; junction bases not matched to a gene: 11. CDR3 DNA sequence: TGCGCCAGCAGCCTGGGACAGGGGGCGATCGCGACCACCGGGGAGCTGTTTTTT. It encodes CASSLGQGAIATTGELFF.

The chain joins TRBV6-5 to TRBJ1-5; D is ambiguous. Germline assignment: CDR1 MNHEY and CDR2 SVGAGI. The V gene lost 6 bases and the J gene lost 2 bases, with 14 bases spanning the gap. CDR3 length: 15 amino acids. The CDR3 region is CASSLSWRGNQPQHF. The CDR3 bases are TGTGCCAGCAGCTTAAGCTGGAGGGGCAATCAGCCCCAGCATTTT.

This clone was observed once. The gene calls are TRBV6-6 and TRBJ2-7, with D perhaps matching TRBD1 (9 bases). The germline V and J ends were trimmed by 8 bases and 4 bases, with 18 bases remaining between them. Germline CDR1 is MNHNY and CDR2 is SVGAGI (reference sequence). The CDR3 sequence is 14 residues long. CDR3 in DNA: TGTGCCAGCTCTCGGGAGGGGACAGGGTACGAGCAGTACTTC. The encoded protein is CASSREGTGYEQYF.

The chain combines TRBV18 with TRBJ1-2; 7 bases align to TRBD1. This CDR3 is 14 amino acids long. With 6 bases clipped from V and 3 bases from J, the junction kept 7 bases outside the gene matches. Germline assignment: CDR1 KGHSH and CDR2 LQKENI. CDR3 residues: CASSLLGTDYGYTF. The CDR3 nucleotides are TGTGCCAGCTCCCTGCTCGGGACAGACTATGGCTACACCTTC.

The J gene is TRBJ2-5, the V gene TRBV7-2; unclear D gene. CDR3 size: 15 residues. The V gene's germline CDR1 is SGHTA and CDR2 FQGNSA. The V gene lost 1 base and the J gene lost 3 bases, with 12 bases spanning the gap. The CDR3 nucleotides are TGTGCCAGCAGCTTAGTCGGCAGAGGAGAAGAGACCCAGTACTTC. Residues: CASSLVGRGEETQYF.

Written as DNA, the CDR3 is TGTGCCAGCAGTTCTAGCGGGGGGGCAGGTGAGCAGTTCTTC. Protein product: CASSSSGGAGEQFF. V and J are TRBV6-2 or TRBV6-3 and TRBJ2-1, with TRBD2 identical over 12 bases. Trimming cost V 4 bases and J 9 bases; bases outside gene matches: 4. The CDR3 covers 14 residues. CDR1 is MNHEY, CDR2 SVGEGT, per germline.

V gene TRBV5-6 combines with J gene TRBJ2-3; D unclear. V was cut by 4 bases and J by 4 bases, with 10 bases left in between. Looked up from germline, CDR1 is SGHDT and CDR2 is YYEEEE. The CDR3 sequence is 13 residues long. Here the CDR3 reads CASSVDRADTQYF. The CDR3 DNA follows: TGTGCCAGCAGCGTGGATCGTGCAGATACGCAGTATTTT. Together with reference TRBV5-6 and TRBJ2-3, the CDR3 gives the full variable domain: DAGVTQSPTHLIKTRGQQVTLRCSPKSGHDTVSWYQQALGQGPQFIFQYYEEEERQRGNFPDRFSGHQFPNYSSELNVNALLLGDSALYLCASSVDRADTQYFGPGTRLTVL.

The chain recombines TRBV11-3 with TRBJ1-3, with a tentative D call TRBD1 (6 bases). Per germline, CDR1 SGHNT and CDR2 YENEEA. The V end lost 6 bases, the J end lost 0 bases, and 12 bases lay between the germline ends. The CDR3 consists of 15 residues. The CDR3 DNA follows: TGTGCCAGCAGGTTGACAGGTCTCTCTGGAAACACCATATATTTT. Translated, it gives CASRLTGLSGNTIYF.

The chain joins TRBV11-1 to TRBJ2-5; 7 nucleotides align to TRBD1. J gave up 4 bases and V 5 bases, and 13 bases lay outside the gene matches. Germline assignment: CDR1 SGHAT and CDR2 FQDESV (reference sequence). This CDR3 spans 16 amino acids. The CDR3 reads CASSQRTGQGRETQYF. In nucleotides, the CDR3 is TGTGCCAGCAGCCAACGGACAGGTCAAGGGAGAGAGACCCAGTACTTC.

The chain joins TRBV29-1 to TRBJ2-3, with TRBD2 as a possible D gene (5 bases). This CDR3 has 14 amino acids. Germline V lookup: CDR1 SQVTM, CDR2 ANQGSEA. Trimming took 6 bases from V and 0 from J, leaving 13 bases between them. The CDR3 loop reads CSVERGRSTDTQYF. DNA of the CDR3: TGCAGCGTAGAGCGAGGGCGAAGCACAGATACGCAGTATTTT.

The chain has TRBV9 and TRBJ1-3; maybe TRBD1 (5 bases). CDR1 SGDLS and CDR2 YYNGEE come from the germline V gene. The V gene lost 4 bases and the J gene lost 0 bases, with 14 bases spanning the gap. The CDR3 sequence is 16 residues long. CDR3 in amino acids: CASSRLDTLSGNTIYF. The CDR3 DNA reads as TGTGCCAGCAGCCGTTTGGACACACTCTCTGGAAACACCATATATTTT.

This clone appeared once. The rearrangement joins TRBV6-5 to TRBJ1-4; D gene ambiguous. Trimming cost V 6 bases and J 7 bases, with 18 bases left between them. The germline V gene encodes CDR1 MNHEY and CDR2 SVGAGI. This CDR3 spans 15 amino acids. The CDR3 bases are TGTGCCAGCAGCCCACACGGGGAGGGCGTTGAAAAACTGTTTTTT. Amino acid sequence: CASSPHGEGVEKLFF.

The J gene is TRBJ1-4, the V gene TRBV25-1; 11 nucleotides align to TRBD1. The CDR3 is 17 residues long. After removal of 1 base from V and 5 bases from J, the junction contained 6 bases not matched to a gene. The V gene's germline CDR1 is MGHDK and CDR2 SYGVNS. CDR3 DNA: TGTGCCAGCAGTGAATTTAGGACAGGGGGCTCGAATGAAAAACTGTTTTTT. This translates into CASSEFRTGGSNEKLFF.

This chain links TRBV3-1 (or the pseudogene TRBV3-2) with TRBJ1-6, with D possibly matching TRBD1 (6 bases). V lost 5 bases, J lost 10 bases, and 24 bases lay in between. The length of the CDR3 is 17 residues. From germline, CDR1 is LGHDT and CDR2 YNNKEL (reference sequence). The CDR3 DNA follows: TGTGCCAGCAGCACCCATTTCACCCTCCAGGGGAACTCACCCCTCCACTTT. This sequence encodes CASSTHFTLQGNSPLHF.

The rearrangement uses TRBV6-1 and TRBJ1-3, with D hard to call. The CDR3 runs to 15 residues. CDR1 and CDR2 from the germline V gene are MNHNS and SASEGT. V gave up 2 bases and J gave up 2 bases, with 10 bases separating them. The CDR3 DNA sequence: TGTGCCAGCAGTGAAAACGGCCGGGCTGGAAACACCATATATTTT. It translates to CASSENGRAGNTIYF.

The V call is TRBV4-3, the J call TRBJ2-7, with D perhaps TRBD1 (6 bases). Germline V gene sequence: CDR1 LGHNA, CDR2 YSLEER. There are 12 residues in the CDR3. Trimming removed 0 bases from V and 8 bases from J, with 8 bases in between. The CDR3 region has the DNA TGCGCCAGCAGCCAAGATGGGGGCCAGCAGTACTTC. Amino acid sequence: CASSQDGGQQYF.

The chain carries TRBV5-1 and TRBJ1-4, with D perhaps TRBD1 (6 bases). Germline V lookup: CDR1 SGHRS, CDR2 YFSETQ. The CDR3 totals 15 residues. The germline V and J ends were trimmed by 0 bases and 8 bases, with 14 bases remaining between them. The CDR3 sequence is CASSLEGHGSEKLFF. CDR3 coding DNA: TGCGCCAGCAGCTTGGAGGGACACGGTAGCGAAAAACTGTTTTTT.

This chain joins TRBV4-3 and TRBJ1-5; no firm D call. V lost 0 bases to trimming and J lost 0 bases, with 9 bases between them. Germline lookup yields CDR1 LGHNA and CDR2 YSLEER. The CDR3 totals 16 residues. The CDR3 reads CASSQDGDLSNQPQHF. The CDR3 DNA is TGCGCCAGCAGCCAAGATGGAGACCTTAGCAATCAGCCCCAGCATTTT.

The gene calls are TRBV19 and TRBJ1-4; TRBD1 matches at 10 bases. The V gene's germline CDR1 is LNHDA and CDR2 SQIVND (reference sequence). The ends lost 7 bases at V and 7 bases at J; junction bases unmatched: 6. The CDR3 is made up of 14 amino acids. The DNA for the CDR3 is TGTGCCAGTACTCCGACAGGGGGCAGTGAAAAACTGTTTTTT. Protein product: CASTPTGGSEKLFF.

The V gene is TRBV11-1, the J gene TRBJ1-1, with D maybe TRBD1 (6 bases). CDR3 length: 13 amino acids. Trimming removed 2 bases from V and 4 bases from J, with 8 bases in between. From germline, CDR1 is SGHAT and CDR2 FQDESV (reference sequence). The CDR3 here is CASSLQGSTEAFF. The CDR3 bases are TGTGCCAGCAGCTTACAGGGGAGCACTGAAGCTTTCTTT.

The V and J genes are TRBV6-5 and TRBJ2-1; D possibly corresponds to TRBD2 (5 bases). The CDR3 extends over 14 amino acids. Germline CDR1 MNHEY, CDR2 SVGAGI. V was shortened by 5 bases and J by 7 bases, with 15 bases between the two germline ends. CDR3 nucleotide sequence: TGTGCCAGCAGTCGGACCCTCGGGGAAAATGAGCAGTTCTTC. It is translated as CASSRTLGENEQFF.

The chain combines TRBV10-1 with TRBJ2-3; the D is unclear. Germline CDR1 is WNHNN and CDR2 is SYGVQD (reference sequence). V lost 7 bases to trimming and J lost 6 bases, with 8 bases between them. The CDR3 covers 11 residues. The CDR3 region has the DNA TGCGCCAGCATATTCGTGGATACGCAGTATTTT. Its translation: CASIFVDTQYF.

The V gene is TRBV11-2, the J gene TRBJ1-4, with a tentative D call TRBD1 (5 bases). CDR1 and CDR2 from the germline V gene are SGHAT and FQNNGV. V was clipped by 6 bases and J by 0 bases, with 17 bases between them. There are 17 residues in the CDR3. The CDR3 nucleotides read TGTGCCAGCAGTCTCGGCTTAGGGGCCGCAACTAATGAAAAACTGTTTTTT. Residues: CASSLGLGAATNEKLFF.

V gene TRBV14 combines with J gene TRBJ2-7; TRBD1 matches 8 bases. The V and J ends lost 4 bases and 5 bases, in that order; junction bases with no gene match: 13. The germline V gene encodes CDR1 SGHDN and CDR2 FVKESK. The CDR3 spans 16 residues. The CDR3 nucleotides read TGTGCCAGCAGCCCGACCCGGGACAGGATTTCCAACGAGCAGTACTTC. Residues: CASSPTRDRISNEQYF.

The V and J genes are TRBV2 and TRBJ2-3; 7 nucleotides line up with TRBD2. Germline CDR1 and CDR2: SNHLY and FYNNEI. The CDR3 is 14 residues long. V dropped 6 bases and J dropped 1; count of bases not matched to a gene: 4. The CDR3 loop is CASSWLAGTDTQYF. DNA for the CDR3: TGTGCCAGCAGCTGGCTAGCGGGCACAGATACGCAGTATTTT.

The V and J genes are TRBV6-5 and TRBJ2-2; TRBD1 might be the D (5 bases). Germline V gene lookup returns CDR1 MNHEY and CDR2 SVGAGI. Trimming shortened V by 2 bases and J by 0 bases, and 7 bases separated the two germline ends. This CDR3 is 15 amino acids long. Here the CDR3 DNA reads TGTGCCAGCAGTTACGACAGAGCGAACACCGGGGAGCTGTTTTTT. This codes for CASSYDRANTGELFF.